Listed below are T cell receptor beta chains from one sample, sequenced in a study of cytomegalovirus exposure and HLA in healthy donors. Assay used: immunoSEQ multiplex PCR; TCRdb lists only in-frame clones, some missing. The table lists about 140,000 clones. The sample was PBMCs. These TCRs come from a woman younger than 30 in good health and CMV-seronegative. Both conserved end residues are part of each CDR3. The D gene is left open where the match is weak.

D	V	J	CDR3
.	TRBV11-2	TRBJ1-2	CASSLDRFGYTF
TRBD1	TRBV9	TRBJ2-1	CASSPSGGASLGEQFF
TRBD2	TRBV9	TRBJ2-7	CASSVAGTSGLGYEQYF
.	TRBV5-1	TRBJ1-4	CASSLAGEGEKLFF
.	TRBV5-1	TRBJ2-1	CASSMGPDYGEQFF
.	TRBV15	TRBJ2-5	CATSREREETQYF
TRBD1	TRBV18	TRBJ1-2	CASSPDRETNYGYTF
.	TRBV5-1	TRBJ1-5	CASSLGGAEGQPQHF
.	TRBV6-5	TRBJ1-5	CASSYRAGRFQPQHF
.	TRBV18	TRBJ1-2	CAGSPREGGVFYTF
TRBD2	TRBV5-1	TRBJ2-3	CASSFGAGADTQYF
TRBD2	TRBV5-6	TRBJ2-3	CASSSGLAGFTDTQYF
.	TRBV5-1	TRBJ1-1	CASSGTGITEAFF
.	TRBV20-1	TRBJ2-2	CSALGGGELFF
TRBD2	TRBV27	TRBJ2-1	CASSGWTGTSGSREQFF
TRBD2	TRBV15	TRBJ2-1	CATSRELAGLYNEQFF
.	TRBV7-9	TRBJ2-3	CASSFGGTDTQYF
TRBD2	TRBV5-1	TRBJ2-1	CASSFPSGRPREQFF
.	TRBV4-3	TRBJ1-1	CASSQEARECAEAFF
.	TRBV15	TRBJ2-2	CATGTNTGELFF
.	TRBV4-1	TRBJ1-5	CASSQGQGDQPQHF
.	TRBV4-1	TRBJ1-5	CASSQHTVYSNQPQHF
TRBD2	TRBV7-3	TRBJ2-3	CASSPGLAGGPRSTDTQYF
TRBD2	TRBV18	TRBJ2-7	CASSPGTERGYYEQYF
.	TRBV7-2	TRBJ2-5	CASSLESSKTQYF
.	TRBV7-2	TRBJ2-5	CASSASRETQYF
TRBD1	TRBV9	TRBJ1-4	CASSVSGGWEKLFF
.	TRBV5-1	TRBJ2-1	CASSLREEQFF
TRBD2	TRBV7-2	TRBJ2-5	CASNIAGGPGETQYF
.	TRBV7-2	TRBJ1-1	CASSLWAYSEAFF
.	TRBV7-2	TRBJ1-2	CASSVNYRVWDGYTF
TRBD2	TRBV7-2	TRBJ2-2	CASSLAASGVTGELFF
TRBD2	TRBV10-3	TRBJ2-1	CAISASSGRAGEQFF
.	TRBV18	TRBJ1-1	CASSPTGGRTEAFF